The clone carrying this T cell receptor beta chain has ten or more counts. What it recognizes is unknown. Amplification of TCR beta CDR3 regions was performed using RNA transcripts as template. In the first-round RT-PCR of the TCR CDR3, the HTBI primer set was used. TCRdb used MiXCR to reprocess the multiplex PCR reads, holding one entry per CDR3 protein. The sample consists of approximately 400,000 distinct CDR3 sequences, about 15% of them appearing once. Thyroid ultrasound, orbital computed tomography, clinical symptoms, and serum thyroxine and TRAb underpinned diagnoses. This sample stems from a study of T cells in Graves' hyperthyroidism and ophthalmopathy. Findings and limits, study-wide: In blood, most of the thyroid clonotypes expanded above 0.001 were also present.

CDR1 KGHDR and CDR2 SFDVKD come from the germline V gene. The CDR3 has 13 amino acids. Trimming cost V 3 bases and J 4 bases, with 7 bases left between them. The sample comprised blood. J is TRBJ2-3 and V is TRBV24-1; D gene ambiguous. The receptor was derived from an older woman with Graves' hyperthyroidism. In DNA form, the CDR3 reads TGTGCCACCAGTGATCAAAGGTCAGATACGCAGTATTTT. It codes for CATSDQRSDTQYF.